Below are 8 T cell receptor beta chains sequenced from a single sample in a study of control samples from healthy donors and cancer patients. Only in-frame clones appear in the TCRdb table, and some are missing; sequencing was by immunoSEQ multiplex PCR. The table lists about 110,000 clones, approximately 90% of them singletons. Sequenced sample: blood. The receptors derive from a woman in her forties or fifties in good health.

This clone occurred once. The chain couples TRBV15 to TRBJ2-3; possibly TRBD2 for D (6 bases). Germline CDR1 and CDR2: LNHNV and YYDKDF (reference sequence). Trimming cost V 8 bases and J 6 bases, with 21 bases left between them. The CDR3 is 15 amino acids. The CDR3, as DNA: TGTGCCACCCGAATTCAGGACTATAGCATTGATACGCAGTATTTT. Encoded protein: CATRIQDYSIDTQYF.

This clone has only one observation. The chain joins TRBV6-4 to TRBJ2-1, with 15 bases that match TRBD2. Looked up from germline, CDR1 is MRHNA and CDR2 is SNTAGT. V dropped 6 bases and J dropped 7; count of bases not matched to a gene: 7. This CDR3 is built from 16 residues. The CDR3 protein is CASSPSGLAGGNEQFF. The CDR3 DNA is TGTGCCAGCAGCCCCTCAGGACTAGCGGGAGGGAATGAGCAGTTCTTC.

This clone was counted a few times. The genes are TRBV18 and TRBJ1-5, with D possibly TRBD1 on 5 matching bases. This CDR3 region has 13 residues. The germline gives CDR1 KGHSH, CDR2 LQKENI. Trimming removed 6 bases at V and 6 bases at J, with 12 bases between. The CDR3 region has the DNA TGTGCCAGCTCCCGGGGGGGAGGTCAGCCCCAGCATTTT. Protein sequence: CASSRGGGQPQHF.

V usage is TRBV20-1 and J usage is TRBJ1-4; no clear D. The CDR3 is 11 residues long. With 5 bases removed from V and 7 bases from J, the gap between germline ends came to 8 bases. The germline CDR1 and CDR2 sequences are DFQATT and SNEGSKA (reference sequence). DNA for the CDR3: TGCAGTGCTCCTTCGAGTGAAAAACTGTTTTTT. Amino acids: CSAPSSEKLFF.

CDR3: CASSLGGSGGAYTQYF. Here the CDR3 DNA reads TGTGCCAGCAGTTTAGGGGGATCGGGCGGCGCGTATACGCAGTATTTT. This chain uses TRBV6-2 or TRBV6-3 with TRBJ2-3; tentatively, D is TRBD1 (6 bases). CDR3 length: 16 residues. CDR1 is MNHEY, CDR2 SVGEGT, per germline. Trimming removed 4 bases at V and 7 bases at J, with 21 bases between.

The chain couples TRBV7-2 to TRBJ2-7, with TRBD1 matching 11 bases. Trimming at V came to 5 bases and at J to 5 bases, leaving 8 bases not matched to a gene. Germline loops: CDR1 SGHTA, CDR2 FQGNSA. This CDR3 spans 15 amino acids. This CDR3 is CASSEGTGGIHEQYV. The CDR3 DNA is TGTGCCAGCAGCGAAGGGACAGGGGGGATTCACGAGCAGTACGTC.

V and J are TRBV7-9 and TRBJ2-3, with D maybe TRBD2 (6 bases). The ends were cut back, 1 base at V and 1 base at J, with 9 bases in the middle. The germline V gene has CDR1 SEHNR and CDR2 FQNEAQ (reference sequence). The CDR3 has 15 amino acids. In DNA, the CDR3 is TGTGCCAGCAGCTTAGGATCGGGGGGCACAGATACGCAGTATTTT. It encodes CASSLGSGGTDTQYF. Drawing the rest from reference TRBV7-9 and TRBJ2-3, the complete variable domain is DTGVSQNPRHKITKRGQNVTFRCDPISEHNRLYWYRQTLGQGPEFLTYFQNEAQLEKSRLLSDRFSAERPKGSFSTLEIQRTEQGDSAMYLCASSLGSGGTDTQYFGPGTRLTVL.

The rearrangement uses TRBV9 and TRBJ1-5; 9 bases are a match to TRBD1. This CDR3 contains 15 residues. The V segment lost 3 bases and the J segment 11 bases; nucleotides outside the gene matches: 12. The germline gives CDR1 SGDLS, CDR2 YYNGEE. CDR3 DNA: TGTGCCAGCAGCGCGGGACAGGGCCCCATGGGGACCCAGCATTTT. Translating gives CASSAGQGPMGTQHF.